This entry concerns a single T cell receptor beta chain. This clone's antigen is unknown. Per-base quality was not reported, and no clone a single base away is much larger than it. This sample's time point label indicates: cells obtained before transplantation from donor or recipient. CD3+CD4+ and CD3+CD8+ populations were FACS-sorted from unstimulated pre-transplant donor and recipient cells taken from spleen or lymph nodes. Including cysteine and phenylalanine, the CDR3 has 14 amino acids. Only the CDR3 part of the read is kept: 42 bases, read in frame from the first base. From a lookup of the germline V gene, CDR1 and CDR2 are MNHEY and SVGAGI. The trim is 8 bases for V and 6 bases for J, with a gap of 17 bases between the germline ends. Library preparation employed the immunoSEQ multiplex PCR assay. For most patients, genomic DNA was isolated with the Qiagen DNeasy Blood and Tissue Kit and sent frozen to Adaptive Biotechnologies for TCR sequencing. For most patients, genomic DNA was subjected to high-throughput TCR-beta CDR3 sequencing by Adaptive Biotechnologies. In the authors' own workflow: TCR sequencing data for roughly 17 patients were retrieved from Adaptive's ImmunoSEQ software; three other patients were processed with MiXCR and VDJtools. CD4 versus CD8 sorting errors were corrected by removing sequences found in both subsets at a frequency ratio below 5:1. CDR3 nucleotide sequences shared by donor and recipient were removed because the origin of these sequences could not be assigned. At least 2-fold expansion over unstimulated cells and a minimum CFSE-low frequency of 0.002% (template counts) or 0.001% (read counts) were required for clones to be classified as alloreactive. A clone was considered mappable if detected in the sequenced pre-transplant spleen, lymph node, or MLR CFSE-low populations of the donor or recipient. The cumulative frequency of alloreactive clones was calculated as a percentage of all sequences, weighted by copy number. This is the immuneACCESS table as TCRdb keeps it, with only in-frame sequences that have V and J called. A part of the clones is gone; compared with another copy, unresolved V genes explain less than half, and the rest is unexplained. V and J calls and clone size follow that table, whereas D and trimming were derived from the DNA. The sample records under 150,000 clones, over 80% of which are singletons. The ten largest clones take up around 0.12% of the sample.

This record belongs to a study of graft-versus-host responses after intestinal transplantation (dated by TCRdb to the early 2020s). General notes on the study: The transplants that recipients got were multivisceral, liver-intestinal, or isolated intestinal. After intestinal transplantation, graft-versus-host and host-versus-graft alloreactive T cell clones were followed in the graft, circulation and bone marrow using bulk TCR-beta CDR3 sequencing. Of the 20 to 30 intestinal transplant recipients enrolled in the cohort, one of whom was a retransplant, a few patients without pretransplant specimens were excluded. Rather than going through the commercial service, samples from a few later patients were sequenced in-house on an Illumina MiSeq and processed with MiXCR. A peak of at least 4% donor T cells among recipient peripheral blood mononuclear cells was the definition used for donor T cell macrochimerism. Alloreactive clones were identified by sequencing pre-transplant mixed lymphocyte reaction products and comparing them with unstimulated pre-transplant donor and recipient T cells. Every recipient was given anti-thymocyte globulin induction, followed by around three years of maintenance tacrolimus and steroids.

The investigation overall reported the following: The conclusions were limited by the relatively low number and heterogeneity of the intestinal transplant patients. GvH clones were detected in recipient bone marrow, and some of these GvH clones were observed earlier in ileal mucosa or blood, consistent with an intestinal mucosal origin. High GvH to HvG T cell clonal ratios were observed in the allografts of patients with donor T cell macrochimerism. Peak levels of circulating GvH clones were associated with declines in HvG clones early after transplant.

Source: unstimulated CD4+ T cells sorted from spleen or lymph node cells, taken before intestinal transplant. The rearrangement combines TRBV6-5 with TRBJ2-1; the D segment might be TRBD1 or TRBD2, since each matches 5 bases. This sequence was found in a human donor who received an intestinal transplant. The nucleotide sequence reads as follows: TGTGCCAGCGAAACAATTGGGGGTGGCAATGAGCAGTTCTTC. This translates into CASETIGGGNEQFF.